This paragraph covers one T cell receptor (beta chain) sequence. The data were obtained in a study of identical twins. Each CDR3 protein is one row after TCRdb ran MiXCR on the 5' RACE reads. The sample shows fewer than 650,000 distinct CDR3 sequences, around a tenth of them seen only once. This CDR3 region has 13 residues. Germline V gene sequence: CDR1 MNHEY, CDR2 SMNVEV (reference sequence). V gave up 4 bases and J gave up 7 bases, with 11 bases separating them. These same records also appear under a second study, on yellow fever vaccine responses in identical twins.

The chain joins TRBV27 to TRBJ2-1; D remains unclear. The sample taken for sequencing was PBMCs. The origin of this receptor is a woman aged 18 to 35 in good health. The CDR3 loop is CASSSTLGNEQFF. The CDR3 nucleotides read TGTGCCAGCAGTTCCACTCTAGGGAATGAGCAGTTCTTC.